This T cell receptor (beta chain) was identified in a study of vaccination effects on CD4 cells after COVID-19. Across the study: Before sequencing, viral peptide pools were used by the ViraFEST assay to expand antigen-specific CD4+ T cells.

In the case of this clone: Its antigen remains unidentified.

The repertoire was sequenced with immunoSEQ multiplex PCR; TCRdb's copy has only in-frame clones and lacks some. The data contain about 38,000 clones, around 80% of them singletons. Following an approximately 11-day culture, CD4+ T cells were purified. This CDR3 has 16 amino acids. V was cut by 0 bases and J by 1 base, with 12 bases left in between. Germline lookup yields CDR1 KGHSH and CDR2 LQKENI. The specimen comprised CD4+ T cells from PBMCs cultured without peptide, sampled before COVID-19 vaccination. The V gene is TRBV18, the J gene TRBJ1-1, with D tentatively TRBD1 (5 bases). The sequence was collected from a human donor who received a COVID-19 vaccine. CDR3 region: CASSPPRGAGNTEAFF. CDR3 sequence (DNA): TGTGCCAGCTCACCACCGAGGGGAGCGGGGAACACTGAAGCTTTCTTT. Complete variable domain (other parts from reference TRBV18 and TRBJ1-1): NAGVMQNPRHLVRRRGQEARLRCSPMKGHSHVYWYRQLPEEGLKFMVYLQKENIIDESGMPKERFSAEFPKEGPSILRIQQVVRGDSAAYFCASSPPRGAGNTEAFFGQGTRLTVV.